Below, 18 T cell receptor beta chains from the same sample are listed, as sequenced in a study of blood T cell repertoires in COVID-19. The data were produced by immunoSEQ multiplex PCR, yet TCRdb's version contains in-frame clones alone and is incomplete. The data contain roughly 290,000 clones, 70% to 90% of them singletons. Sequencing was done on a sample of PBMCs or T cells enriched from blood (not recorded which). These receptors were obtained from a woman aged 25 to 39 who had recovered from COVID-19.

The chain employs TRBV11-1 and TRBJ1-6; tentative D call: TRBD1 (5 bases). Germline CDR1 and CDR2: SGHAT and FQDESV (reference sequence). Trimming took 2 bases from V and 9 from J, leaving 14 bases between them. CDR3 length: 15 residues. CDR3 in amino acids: CASSLPRGGGSPLHF. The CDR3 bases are TGTGCCAGCAGCTTACCACGCGGGGGAGGTTCACCCCTCCACTTT.

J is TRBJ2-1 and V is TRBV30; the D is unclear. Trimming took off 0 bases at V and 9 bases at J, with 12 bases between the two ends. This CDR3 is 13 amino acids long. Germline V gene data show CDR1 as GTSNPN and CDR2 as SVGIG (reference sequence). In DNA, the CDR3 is TGTGCCTGGAGTGTCGGCGAACACAGTGAGCAGTTCTTC. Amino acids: CAWSVGEHSEQFF.

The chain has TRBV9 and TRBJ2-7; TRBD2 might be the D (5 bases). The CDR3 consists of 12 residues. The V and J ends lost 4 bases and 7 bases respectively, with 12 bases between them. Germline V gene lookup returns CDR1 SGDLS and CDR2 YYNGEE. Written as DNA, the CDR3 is TGTGCCAGCAGCCCTACGACGGGGGAGCAGTACTTC. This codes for CASSPTTGEQYF.

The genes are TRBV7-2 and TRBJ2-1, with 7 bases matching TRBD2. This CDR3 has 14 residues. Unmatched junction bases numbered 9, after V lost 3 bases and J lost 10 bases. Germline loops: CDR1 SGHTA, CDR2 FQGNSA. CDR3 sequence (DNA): TGTGCCAGCAGCTTGGGGGGAGGGCCAGAAGAGCAGTTCTTC. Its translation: CASSLGGGPEEQFF.

The CDR3 is CASSYVAGTYGYTF. The DNA of the CDR3 is TGTGCCAGCAGTTATGTAGCCGGGACATATGGCTACACCTTC. The V gene is TRBV6-2 or TRBV6-3, the J gene TRBJ1-2, with D tentatively TRBD1 (6 bases). The V end was cut by 3 bases, the J end by 5 bases, with 13 bases between. CDR1 is MNHEY, CDR2 SVGEGT, per germline. The CDR3 is 14 amino acids.

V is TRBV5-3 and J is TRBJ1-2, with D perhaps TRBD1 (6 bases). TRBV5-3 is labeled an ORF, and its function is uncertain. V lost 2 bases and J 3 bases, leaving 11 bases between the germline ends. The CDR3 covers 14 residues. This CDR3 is CARSFYGGHYGYTF. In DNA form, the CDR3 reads TGTGCCAGAAGCTTTTATGGGGGCCACTATGGCTACACCTTC.

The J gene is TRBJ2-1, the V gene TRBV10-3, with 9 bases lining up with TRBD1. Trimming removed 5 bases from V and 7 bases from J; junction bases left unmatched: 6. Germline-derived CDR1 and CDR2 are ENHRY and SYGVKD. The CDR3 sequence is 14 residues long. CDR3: CAISIGTGMNEQFF. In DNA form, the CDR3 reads TGTGCCATCAGTATCGGGACAGGGATGAATGAGCAGTTCTTC.

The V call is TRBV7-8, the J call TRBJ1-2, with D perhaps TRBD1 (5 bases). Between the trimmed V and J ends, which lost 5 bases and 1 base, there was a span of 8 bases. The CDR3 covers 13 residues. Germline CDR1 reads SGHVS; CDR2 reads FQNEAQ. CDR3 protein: CASSPQDNYGYTF. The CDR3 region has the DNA TGTGCCAGCAGCCCACAGGATAACTATGGCTACACCTTC. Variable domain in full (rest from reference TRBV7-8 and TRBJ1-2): GAGVSQSPRYKVAKRGQDVALRCDPISGHVSLFWYQQALGQGPEFLTYFQNEAQLDKSGLPSDRFFAERPEGSVSTLKIQRTQQEDSAVYLCASSPQDNYGYTFGSGTRLTVV.

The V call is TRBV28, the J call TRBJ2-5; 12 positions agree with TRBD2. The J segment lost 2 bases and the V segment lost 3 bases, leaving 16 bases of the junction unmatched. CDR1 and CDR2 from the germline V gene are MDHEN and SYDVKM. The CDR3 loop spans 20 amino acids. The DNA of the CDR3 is TGTGCCAGCAGTTTTTACCCCGGGACTAGCGGGTTAGAGGGGCAAGAGACCCAGTACTTC. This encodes CASSFYPGTSGLEGQETQYF.

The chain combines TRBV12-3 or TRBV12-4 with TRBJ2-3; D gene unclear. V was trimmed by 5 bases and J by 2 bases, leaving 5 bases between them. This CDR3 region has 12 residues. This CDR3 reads CASSMATDTQYF. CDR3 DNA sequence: TGTGCCAGCAGTATGGCCACAGATACGCAGTATTTT.

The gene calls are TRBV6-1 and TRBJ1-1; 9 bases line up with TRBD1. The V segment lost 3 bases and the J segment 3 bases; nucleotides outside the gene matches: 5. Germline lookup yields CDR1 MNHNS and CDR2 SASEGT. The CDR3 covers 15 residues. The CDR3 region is CASSDRGTGHTEAFF. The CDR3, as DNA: TGTGCCAGCAGTGACCGGGGGACAGGGCACACTGAAGCTTTCTTT.

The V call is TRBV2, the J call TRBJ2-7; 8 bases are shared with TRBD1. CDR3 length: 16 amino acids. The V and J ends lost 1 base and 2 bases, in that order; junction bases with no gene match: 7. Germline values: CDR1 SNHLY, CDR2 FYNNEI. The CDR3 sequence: CASSEGVDRVAYEQYF. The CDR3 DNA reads TGTGCCAGCAGTGAAGGAGTGGACAGGGTCGCCTACGAGCAGTACTTC.

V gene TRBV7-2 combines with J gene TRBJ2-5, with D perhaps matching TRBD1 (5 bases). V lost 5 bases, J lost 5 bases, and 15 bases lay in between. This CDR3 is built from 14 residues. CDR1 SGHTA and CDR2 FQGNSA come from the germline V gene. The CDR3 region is CASSPDSTPETQYF. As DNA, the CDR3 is TGTGCCAGCAGCCCCGACAGCACCCCGGAGACCCAGTACTTC.

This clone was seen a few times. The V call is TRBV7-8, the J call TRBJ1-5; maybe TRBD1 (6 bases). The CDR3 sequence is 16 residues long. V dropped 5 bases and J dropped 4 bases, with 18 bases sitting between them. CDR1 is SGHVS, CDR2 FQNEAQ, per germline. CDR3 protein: CASSHVIRDKNQPQHF. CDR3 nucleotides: TGTGCCAGCAGCCATGTGATAAGGGACAAAAATCAGCCCCAGCATTTT.

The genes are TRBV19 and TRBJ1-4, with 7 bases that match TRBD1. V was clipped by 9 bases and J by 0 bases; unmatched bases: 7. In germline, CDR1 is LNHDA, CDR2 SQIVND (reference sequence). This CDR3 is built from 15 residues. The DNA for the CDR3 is TGTGCCAGCAGCGACAGGGTTGCAACTAATGAAAAACTGTTTTTT. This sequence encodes CASSDRVATNEKLFF.

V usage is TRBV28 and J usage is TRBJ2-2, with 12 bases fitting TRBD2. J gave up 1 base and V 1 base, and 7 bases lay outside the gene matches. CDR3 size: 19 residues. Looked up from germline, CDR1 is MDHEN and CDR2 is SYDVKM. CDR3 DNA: TGTGCCAGCAGTTTATCCGTACCGGGACTAGCGGGGAACACCGGGGAGCTGTTTTTT. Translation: CASSLSVPGLAGNTGELFF. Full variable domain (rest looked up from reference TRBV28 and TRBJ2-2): DVKVTQSSRYLVKRTGEKVFLECVQDMDHENMFWYRQDPGLGLRLIYFSYDVKMKEKGDIPEGYSVSREKKERFSLILESASTNQTSMYLCASSLSVPGLAGNTGELFFGEGSRLTVL.

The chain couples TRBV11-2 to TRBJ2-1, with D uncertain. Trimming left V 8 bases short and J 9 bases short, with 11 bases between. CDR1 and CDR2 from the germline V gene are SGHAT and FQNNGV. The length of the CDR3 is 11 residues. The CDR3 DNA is TGTGCCAGCCTCCGGGTCATTGAGCAGTTCTTC. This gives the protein CASLRVIEQFF.

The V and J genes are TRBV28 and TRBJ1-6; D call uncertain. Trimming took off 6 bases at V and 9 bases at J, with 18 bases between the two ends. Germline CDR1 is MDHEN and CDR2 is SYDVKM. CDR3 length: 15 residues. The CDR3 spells CASSPGWPRSSPLHF. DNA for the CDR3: TGTGCCAGCAGCCCGGGATGGCCAAGAAGTTCACCCCTCCACTTT.